This T cell receptor beta chain came from a study of blood T cell repertoires in COVID-19 (dated by TCRdb to the early 2020s). For the wider study: The collaborator samples originated in the United States, Italy and Spain and spanned the acute and convalescent phases of COVID-19. Where available, HLA class I and class II types were taken from metadata supplied by the sample provider and were not determined by assay-based typing. The repertoires were released in a freely available public database intended as a resource for research on the immune response to SARS-CoV-2. The sample metadata nearly always contained a de-identified subject ID, COVID-19 status, age in years and sex. The prospective study material was composed of cDNA or gDNA derived from T cells, B-cell-depleted T cells, or PBMCs. The samples were drawn from two sources: the first 160 participants of the ongoing ImmuneRACE study, and 1,000 to 1,500 subjects contributed by 6 global collaborators. Deeply sampled blood TCRbeta repertoires from subjects exposed to, actively infected with, or recovered from COVID-19 were included in the dataset.

In the prospective study, participants were 18 to 89 years old, resided in under 30 geographic areas of the United States, and were enrolled through a virtual design. Cohort assignment in the prospective study relied on participant-reported clinical history from a screening survey and a study questionnaire. Mobile phlebotomists in the prospective study collected whole blood, serum and a nasopharyngeal or oropharyngeal swab from every participant. Additional blood draws and questionnaires over a 2-month period could optionally be provided by prospective study participants. Blood samples from the prospective study were shipped frozen or at room temperature prior to DNA extraction. V loses 1 base of germline sequence and J loses 1 base, and the interval between the two ends is 14 bases. The germline V gene specifies SGHTA as CDR1 and FQGNSA as CDR2. Inclusive of the bounding cysteine and phenylalanine, the CDR3 is 18 residues long. Only the CDR3 DNA is retained, 54 bases long and in frame from the first base.

Results and caveats for the whole study, not just this receptor: The amount of clinical and demographic metadata varied by source and participant and was provided uncurated.

With regard to this clone: Its cognate antigen has yet to be identified. Base qualities are not provided; no much larger clone lies one nucleotide away.

TCRbeta CDR3 regions were amplified from genomic DNA using the immunoSEQ Assay, a bias-controlled multiplex PCR. In the source study's methods: Within the assay, amplification of reference gene primers was used to estimate how many nucleated cells each sample contained. To quantify the absolute abundance of each unique TCRbeta CDR3 rearrangement, sequence reads were collapsed and filtered. For each sample, productive Simpson clonality was calculated as the square root of Simpson's diversity index over productive rearrangements. TCRdb's version of the immuneACCESS table is confined to in-frame rearrangements and falls short of the full clone set. An unresolved V gene accounts for under half of the shortfall where checked; the remainder is of unknown origin. V, J and clone size are taken as reported in that table, and D and trimming were inferred from the DNA itself. For this sample the table gives some 290,000 clones, of which approximately 90% were detected only once. The top ten constitute 2.3% of the sample.

The chain was built from TRBV7-2 and TRBJ1-6; matching of 6 bases hints at TRBD1 as the D gene. This clonotype was obtained from a woman between 40 and 55 years old with acute COVID-19. The sample comprised PBMCs or T cells enriched from blood (not recorded which). The nucleotide sequence is given as TGTGCCAGCAGCTTAGTCGGGGGGCAAAGGTCCTATAATTCACCCCTCCACTTT. It specifies CASSLVGGQRSYNSPLHF.